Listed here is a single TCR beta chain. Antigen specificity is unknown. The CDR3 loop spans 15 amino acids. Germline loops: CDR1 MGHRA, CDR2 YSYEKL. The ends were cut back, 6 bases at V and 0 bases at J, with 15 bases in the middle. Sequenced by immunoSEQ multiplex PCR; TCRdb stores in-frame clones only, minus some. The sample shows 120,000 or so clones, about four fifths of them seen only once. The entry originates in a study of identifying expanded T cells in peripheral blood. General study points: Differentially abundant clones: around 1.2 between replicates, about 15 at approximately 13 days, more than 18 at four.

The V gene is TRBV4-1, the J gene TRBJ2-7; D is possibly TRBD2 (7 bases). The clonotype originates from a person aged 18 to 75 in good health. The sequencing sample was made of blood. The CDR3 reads CASSSTGGSSYEQYF. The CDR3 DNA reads TGCGCCAGCAGTTCGACGGGGGGCTCCTCCTACGAGCAGTACTTC.